This TCR beta chain was observed in a study of glioma-infiltrating T cells after dendritic cell vaccination. Sequencing was performed with immunoSEQ multiplex PCR; in TCRdb, only in-frame clones are kept and a portion is missing. The table lists fewer than 95,000 clones, 85% of them singletons. Overall study findings and caveats: Longer survival after dendritic cell vaccination followed higher pretreatment TIL content.

Regarding time point: after dendritic cell vaccination, including at tumor progression/relapse. Concerning this clone itself: Antigen unknown.

Germline assignment: CDR1 WSHSY and CDR2 SAAADI. Between the trimmed V and J ends, which lost 5 bases and 0 bases, there was a span of 7 bases. The CDR3 extends over 14 amino acids. The sequence was obtained from a human donor with glioblastoma. The chain has TRBV10-2 and TRBJ2-2; no reliable D call. Sequenced here: blood, sampled after dendritic cell vaccination. Here the CDR3 DNA reads TGCGCCAGCAGTCTTGACACGAACACCGGGGAGCTGTTTTTT. Encoded protein: CASSLDTNTGELFF.